This TCR beta chain was retrieved from a study of T cell repertoires in cytomegalovirus infection (dated by TCRdb to the late 2010s). Looking at the study overall: Because public TCR beta signatures pointed to carriage of CMV infection together with the matching HLA type, the HLA type of each donor mattered for the analysis.

TCRdb records Illumina HiSeq 1500 as the sequencer. TCRdb trimmed public reads at Q25 via fastp, called clones via MiXCR and kept in-frame beta chains. Every entry covers one CDR3 protein and lists the most common genes and DNA from its rows. The table for this sample lists approximately 500,000 distinct CDR3 sequences; about 15% of them were counted only once. The ten biggest clones cover 20% to 30% of the sample. In the germline V gene (reference sequence), CDR1 corresponds to SEHNR and CDR2 to FQNEAQ. The CDR3 runs 15 amino acids, cysteine and phenylalanine included. Here the CDR3 DNA is all that survives: 45 bases in frame from base 1. V is trimmed back by 5 bases and J by 4 bases, and the junction contains 8 bases that no gene match accounts for. This clonotype has ten or more counts. Its antigen target is currently unknown. No quality values exist for individual bases; no much larger clone is one base distant.

The paper's findings and limits, for the study overall: In both this cohort and an independent cohort of some 380 donors, the cumulative frequency of public TCR beta family members distinguished carriers of CMV infection plus the relevant HLA type. The ex vivo response was dominated by HLA-C-restricted CMV-specific TCR beta clonotypes, and the single most frequent clonotype in two of eight donors was supplied by these HLA-C-restricted clonotypes.

This sequence originates from a human donor in good health (CMV status not recorded). Some clones in this sample may be carry-over from other donors' samples. Sequencing was carried out using CD8+ T cells from PBMCs. In this chain, TRBV7-9 is recombined with TRBJ1-1; the junction holds 9 bases that match TRBD1. The bases are TGTGCCAGCAGCCATACGGACAGGGGAGGCACTGAAGCTTTCTTT. Translation gives CASSHTDRGGTEAFF.